These 20 T cell receptor beta chains came from one sample sequenced in a study of cytomegalovirus exposure and HLA in healthy donors. PCR involved 60 Vbeta and 13 Jbeta primers. Data came from immunoSEQ multiplex PCR; TCRdb stores just in-frame clones and leaves some out. The sample yields about 110,000 clones, less than 85% seen once. The sequenced sample was PBMCs. The receptors here all came from a man younger than 45 in good health and CMV-seropositive.

The genes are TRBV7-6 and TRBJ2-1, with 7 bases fitting TRBD2. The CDR3 is 16 residues long. CDR1 is SGHVS and CDR2 is FNYEAQ in the germline V gene. The ends lost 5 bases at V and 4 bases at J; junction bases unmatched: 11. CDR3 protein: CASSLWEAGLYNEQFF. The CDR3 region has the DNA TGTGCCAGCAGCCTCTGGGAAGCGGGGCTATACAATGAGCAGTTCTTC.

The V gene is TRBV2, the J gene TRBJ2-5, with TRBD1 matching 10 bases. There are 15 residues in the CDR3. The ends lost 5 bases at V and 4 bases at J; junction bases unmatched: 7. The germline V gene encodes CDR1 SNHLY and CDR2 FYNNEI. The CDR3 sequence: CASSSRDRGGETQYF. CDR3 DNA sequence: TGTGCCAGCAGTAGCCGGGACAGGGGTGGAGAGACCCAGTACTTC.

This clone was seen a few times. Different DNA sequences within this sample yield the same CDR3. This chain uses TRBV2 with TRBJ1-1; TRBD1 is a possible D gene (6 bases). Trimming removed 7 bases from V and 4 bases from J, with 13 bases in between. In germline, CDR1 is SNHLY, CDR2 FYNNEI. This CDR3 spans 13 amino acids. DNA for the CDR3: TGTGCCAGCATGGGGGCCCCGGCCACTGAAGCTTTCTTT. Translating it yields CASMGAPATEAFF.

The chain links TRBV6-5 to TRBJ1-1; D is possibly TRBD1 (5 bases). This CDR3 comprises 15 residues. V was clipped by 2 bases and J by 1 base, with 11 bases between them. From germline, CDR1 is MNHEY and CDR2 SVGAGI. The CDR3 reads CASSYGVTANTEAFF. CDR3 DNA: TGTGCCAGCAGTTACGGAGTGACAGCGAACACTGAAGCTTTCTTT.

This sequence joins TRBV27 and TRBJ1-2; D unclear. The germline CDR1 and CDR2 sequences are MNHEY and SMNVEV (reference sequence). V lost 6 bases to trimming and J lost 4 bases, with 9 bases between them. The CDR3 is made up of 12 amino acids. The CDR3 protein is CASRGELYGYTF. CDR3 nucleotides: TGTGCCAGCAGGGGAGAGCTCTATGGCTACACCTTC.

The gene calls are TRBV1 and TRBJ2-6; the DNA was not used to check the table's D call, TRBD2. TRBV1 constitutes a pseudogene. CDR3 length: 17 residues. CDR3 DNA: TGCACCAGCAGCCACCCGAGGTGGTTTGGTGGGGCCAACGTCCTGACTTTC. Protein product: CTSSHPRWFGGANVLTF.

This clone has just one count. The CDR3 loop is CASSQWTSGGWQFF. The DNA of the CDR3 is TGCGCCAGCAGCCAGTGGACTAGCGGGGGATGGCAGTTCTTC. V gene TRBV4-3 combines with J gene TRBJ2-1; 13 bases map to TRBD2. CDR3 length: 14 amino acids. CDR1 and CDR2 from the germline V gene are LGHNA and YSLEER. Germline trimming cut 3 bases from V and 12 bases from J; bases unmatched to any gene: 5.

V and J are TRBV6-6 and TRBJ1-5; TRBD1 matches 8 bases. V shed 6 bases and J 1 base; nucleotides not matched to a gene: 5. CDR1 is MNHNY, CDR2 SVGAGI, per germline (reference sequence). The CDR3 covers 15 residues. CDR3 nucleotides: TGTGCCAGCAGAGACAGGGGCGGGAGCAATCAGCCCCAGCATTTT. Translated, it gives CASRDRGGSNQPQHF.

CDR3 nucleotide sequence: TGTGCCAGCAGCTTAGAACGGGGCTATGGCTACACCTTC. It encodes CASSLERGYGYTF. V is TRBV7-2 and J is TRBJ1-2, with no clear D. The length of the CDR3 is 13 residues. Germline CDR1 is SGHTA and CDR2 is FQGNSA. The ends were cut back, 1 base at V and 4 bases at J, with 7 bases in the middle.

In this sample, this clone turned up once. CDR3 loop: CASSLEGARQETQYF. The CDR3 DNA reads as TGCGCCAGCAGCTTGGAGGGGGCTCGGCAAGAGACCCAGTACTTC. The rearrangement joins TRBV5-1 to TRBJ2-5, with 7 bases that match TRBD1. This CDR3 spans 15 amino acids. The germline gives CDR1 SGHRS, CDR2 YFSETQ. V dropped 0 bases and J dropped 2; count of bases not matched to a gene: 4.

The table lists this clone with a count of one. This chain connects TRBV18 to TRBJ1-5; weak D call: TRBD1 (6 bases). The CDR3 totals 14 residues. V dropped 6 bases and J dropped 5 bases, with 14 bases sitting between them. Germline CDR1 reads KGHSH; CDR2 reads LQKENI. The CDR3 DNA sequence: TGTGCCAGCTCGCTCAGACAGGAGGATCAGCCCCAGCATTTT. Protein sequence: CASSLRQEDQPQHF.

The V and J genes are TRBV27 and TRBJ1-2, with 7 bases lining up with TRBD1. The germline gives CDR1 MNHEY, CDR2 SMNVEV (reference sequence). Germline trimming cut 5 bases from V and 2 bases from J; bases unmatched to any gene: 8. The CDR3 spans 15 residues. The DNA of the CDR3 is TGTGCCAGCAGTCCAACGACAGGGAGGAACTATGGCTACACCTTC. Translating it yields CASSPTTGRNYGYTF.

This sequence joins TRBV4-3 and TRBJ2-1; tentative D call: TRBD2 (5 bases). Germline assignment: CDR1 LGHNA and CDR2 YSLEER. Trimming shortened V by 0 bases and J by 3 bases, and 18 bases separated the two germline ends. This CDR3 has 18 residues. CDR3: CASSQEGPRAGYYNEQFF. The CDR3 DNA sequence: TGCGCCAGCAGCCAAGAAGGCCCGCGGGCAGGTTACTACAATGAGCAGTTCTTC.

This chain uses TRBV7-9 with TRBJ2-3, with D unresolved. CDR1 is SEHNR, CDR2 FQNEAQ, per germline (reference sequence). This CDR3 has 14 residues. Trimming took 1 base from V and 4 from J, leaving 9 bases between them. DNA for the CDR3: TGTGCCAGCAGCTTAGGGCCAATGCCAGATACGCAGTATTTT. Translation gives CASSLGPMPDTQYF. The full variable domain, its missing parts supplied by reference TRBV7-9 and TRBJ2-3, is DTGVSQNPRHKITKRGQNVTFRCDPISEHNRLYWYRQTLGQGPEFLTYFQNEAQLEKSRLLSDRFSAERPKGSFSTLEIQRTEQGDSAMYLCASSLGPMPDTQYFGPGTRLTVL.

The V and J genes are TRBV7-8 and TRBJ1-1; tentatively, D is TRBD1 (6 bases). Trimming cost V 4 bases and J 7 bases, with 25 bases left between them. The CDR3 length is 17 residues. Germline loops: CDR1 SGHVS, CDR2 FQNEAQ. DNA of the CDR3: TGTGCCAGCAGCTCACTGGGGGGGACAACCGACACTGGTGAAGCTTTCTTT. It encodes CASSSLGGTTDTGEAFF.

The rearrangement joins TRBV7-6 to TRBJ1-2; no definite D call. Trimming removed 1 base from V and 7 bases from J, with 13 bases in between. This CDR3 has 14 amino acids. Per germline, CDR1 SGHVS and CDR2 FNYEAQ. The CDR3 loop is CASSLVNRPSGYTF. In DNA form, the CDR3 reads TGTGCCAGCAGCTTAGTGAACCGTCCGAGTGGCTACACCTTC.

This sequence joins TRBV30 and TRBJ1-6; D perhaps matches TRBD1 (5 bases). Trimming took 0 bases from V and 9 from J, leaving 9 bases between them. Per germline, CDR1 GTSNPN and CDR2 SVGIG (reference sequence). The CDR3 is 13 amino acids. CDR3 protein: CAWSVRGTSPLHF. The CDR3 DNA is TGTGCCTGGAGTGTACGCGGGACTTCACCCCTCCACTTT.

The CDR3 region has the DNA TGTGCCAGCAGCTTAGCGAGGACTATTCTTAGCACAGATACGCAGTATTTT. It specifies CASSLARTILSTDTQYF. The chain links TRBV7-9 to TRBJ2-3, with D perhaps TRBD2 (6 bases). The germline V and J ends were trimmed by 0 bases and 0 bases, with 13 bases remaining between them. The CDR3 extends over 17 amino acids. Per germline, CDR1 SEHNR and CDR2 FQNEAQ (reference sequence).

DNA of the CDR3: TGTGCCTGGAGTCAGGGGTTGTATGAAAAACTGTTTTTT. This translates into CAWSQGLYEKLFF. The rearrangement links TRBV30 to TRBJ1-4; possible D gene TRBD1, 6 bases. Germline CDR1 GTSNPN, CDR2 SVGIG (reference sequence). Trimming removed 2 bases at V and 6 bases at J, with 10 bases between. The CDR3 contains 13 residues.

The chain combines TRBV9 with TRBJ1-1, with TRBD1 matching over 9 bases. Germline assignment: CDR1 SGDLS and CDR2 YYNGEE. V shed 4 bases and J 9 bases; nucleotides not matched to a gene: 13. CDR3 length: 15 amino acids. CDR3 in amino acids: CASSPDGDRDRKAFF. CDR3 bases: TGTGCCAGCAGCCCGGACGGGGACAGGGATCGGAAAGCTTTCTTT.